These T cell receptor beta chains were read from a single sample in a study of blood T cell repertoires in COVID-19. The table came from immunoSEQ multiplex PCR; TCRdb's copy has only in-frame clones and leaves some out. This table holds nearly 110,000 clones, 60% to 85% found once. The material sequenced was peripheral blood. The receptors here all came from a man aged 70 or older with acute or convalescent COVID-19. Both conserved end residues are trimmed from each CDR3. The order of the fields is V gene, J gene, clone size, CDR3 protein. A clone size is listed for some rows: how often the clone was seen (once, few, many), or a class if it is expanded.

>TRBV12-3/TRBV12-4|TRBJ1-1|few
ASSLEGGTEAF
>TRBV19|TRBJ1-1|NA
ATREQGTEAF
>TRBV5-8|TRBJ2-4|NA
ASSLGAGEAKNIQY
>TRBV12-5|TRBJ1-1|NA
ASGLDGTSEAF
>TRBV12-5|TRBJ2-1|few
ASDSRVGEQF
>TRBV7-2|TRBJ2-3|NA
ASSGTGPDTQY
>TRBV3-1/TRBV3-2|TRBJ1-2|NA
ASSPSRGYGYT
>TRBV7-9|TRBJ2-7|few
ASSLLQKPYEQY
>TRBV7-9|TRBJ2-3|NA
ASSSGTGTRADTQY
>TRBV25-1|TRBJ1-2|NA
ASSDLTVNYGYT
>TRBV19|TRBJ1-2|NA
ASSNPGNYGYT
>TRBV10-3|TRBJ1-2|NA
AISEIQGNYGYT
>TRBV5-1|TRBJ2-3|NA
ASSVSGGGADTQY
>TRBV10-3|TRBJ2-7|NA
AISELDTPYEQY
>TRBV6-1|TRBJ2-5|NA
ASSEATGHLYQETQY
>TRBV13|TRBJ1-2|NA
ASSLAQMRTAYGYT
>TRBV7-3|TRBJ2-6|NA
ASRGQGMNGANVLT
>TRBV11-2|TRBJ1-1|NA
ASSLNRGNTEAF
>TRBV12-5|TRBJ1-6|NA
ASGLVPGNSPLH
>TRBV13|TRBJ1-2|NA
ASSLDRGDYGYT
>TRBV21-1|TRBJ1-3|once
ASSKDGRHSGNTIY
>TRBV15|TRBJ1-4|NA
ATSREQGNAEKLF
>TRBV19|TRBJ1-1|NA
ASSRQMNTEAF
>TRBV6-6|TRBJ1-3|once
ASSSTGGNTIY
>TRBV7-2|TRBJ2-1|NA
ASSFPADLAGQKNEQF
>TRBV5-4|TRBJ2-7|NA
ASSLESGGTVGYEQY
>TRBV5-1|TRBJ1-3|NA
ASSFRSGNTIY
>TRBV11-1|TRBJ2-2|NA
ASSFKTGGPGELF
>TRBV29-1|TRBJ1-3|NA
SAKAGLSSGNTIY
>TRBV3-1/TRBV3-2|TRBJ1-4|NA
ASSPTGDGRNEKLF
>TRBV7-8|TRBJ2-7|few
ASRRPGQGAGEQY